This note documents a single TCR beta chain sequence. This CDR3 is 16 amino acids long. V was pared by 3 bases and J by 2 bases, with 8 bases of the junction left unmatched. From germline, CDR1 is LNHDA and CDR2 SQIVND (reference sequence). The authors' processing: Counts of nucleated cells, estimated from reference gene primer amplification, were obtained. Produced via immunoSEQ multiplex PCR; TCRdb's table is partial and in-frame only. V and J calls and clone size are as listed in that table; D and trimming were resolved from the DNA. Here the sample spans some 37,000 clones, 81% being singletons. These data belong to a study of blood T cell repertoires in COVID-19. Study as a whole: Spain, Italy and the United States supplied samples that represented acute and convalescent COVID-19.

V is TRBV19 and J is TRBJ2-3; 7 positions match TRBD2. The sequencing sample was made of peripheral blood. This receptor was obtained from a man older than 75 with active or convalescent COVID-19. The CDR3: CASSISGQALTDTQYF. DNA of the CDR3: TGTGCCAGTAGTATTAGCGGGCAGGCCCTCACAGATACGCAGTATTTT.